The 7 T cell receptor beta chains reported below all come from one sample, sequenced in a study of shared clonotypes between healthy human individuals. The data were produced by immunoSEQ multiplex PCR, yet TCRdb's version contains in-frame clones alone and is incomplete. The sample records fewer than 1.6 million clones, approximately 98.5% being singletons. Sample: naive CD4+ T cells sorted from blood. Subset noted: CD45RA+ positively selected. The receptor set was obtained from a man aged 30-40 years in good health.

This chain uses TRBV2 with TRBJ1-1; tentatively, D is TRBD1 (5 bases). Germline CDR1 reads SNHLY; CDR2 reads FYNNEI. Deletions cut 6 bases from V and 1 base from J, with 12 bases between. The CDR3 loop spans 14 amino acids. The CDR3 region is CASRIDGANTEAFF. CDR3 bases: TGTGCCAGCAGGATAGACGGGGCGAACACTGAAGCTTTCTTT.

This chain connects TRBV7-9 to TRBJ2-5; the match to TRBD2 covers 8 bases. There are 15 residues in the CDR3. In germline, CDR1 is SEHNR, CDR2 FQNEAQ (reference sequence). V was clipped by 5 bases and J by 2 bases; unmatched bases: 7. The CDR3 nucleotides read TGTGCCAGCAGCCGCGGGAGGACCGCACAAGAGACCCAGTACTTC. This gives the protein CASSRGRTAQETQYF.

The V gene is TRBV6-6, the J gene TRBJ1-5, with 8 positions matching TRBD1. This CDR3 region has 13 residues. The V segment lost 5 bases and the J segment 6 bases; nucleotides outside the gene matches: 3. Germline assignment: CDR1 MNHNY and CDR2 SVGAGI (reference sequence). The CDR3 is CASSPGTGQPQHF. The CDR3 coding sequence is TGTGCCAGCAGTCCCGGGACAGGTCAGCCCCAGCATTTT.

This sequence joins TRBV4-1 and TRBJ2-7; TRBD1 matches at 7 bases. Germline CDR1 MGHRA, CDR2 YSYEKL. The CDR3 covers 14 residues. The V gene end was trimmed by 2 bases and the J gene end by 8 bases; junction bases not matched to a gene: 9. Here the CDR3 reads CASSQTGAFWQQYF. The CDR3 DNA is TGCGCCAGCAGCCAAACAGGGGCGTTTTGGCAGCAGTACTTC.

The chain couples TRBV28 to TRBJ2-3, with TRBD2 as a possible D gene (6 bases). V gave up 8 bases and J gave up 0 bases, with 18 bases separating them. The CDR3 is 16 amino acids. CDR1 is MDHEN, CDR2 SYDVKM, per germline. The CDR3 coding sequence is TGTGCCAGCTCTCCACCCGGGAGAGTTAGCACAGATACGCAGTATTTT. This codes for CASSPPGRVSTDTQYF.

This chain links TRBV28 with TRBJ2-6; D is possibly TRBD1 (7 bases). The ends were cut back, 11 bases at V and 0 bases at J, with 11 bases in the middle. The CDR3 is 14 residues long. Germline assignment: CDR1 MDHEN and CDR2 SYDVKM. CDR3 in DNA: TGTGCCGGCCAGGGGGGCTCTGGGGCCAACGTCCTGACTTTC. Translated: CAGQGGSGANVLTF.

As for this clone: This specimen includes other DNA sequences encoding the same CDR3. V and J are TRBV7-9 and TRBJ2-2; no clear D gene. V gave up 2 bases and J gave up 6 bases, with 7 bases separating them. This CDR3 comprises 13 residues. Germline lookup yields CDR1 SEHNR and CDR2 FQNEAQ (reference sequence). CDR3 amino acids: CASSLLSAGELFF. CDR3 coding DNA: TGTGCCAGCAGCTTATTATCTGCCGGGGAGCTGTTTTTT.